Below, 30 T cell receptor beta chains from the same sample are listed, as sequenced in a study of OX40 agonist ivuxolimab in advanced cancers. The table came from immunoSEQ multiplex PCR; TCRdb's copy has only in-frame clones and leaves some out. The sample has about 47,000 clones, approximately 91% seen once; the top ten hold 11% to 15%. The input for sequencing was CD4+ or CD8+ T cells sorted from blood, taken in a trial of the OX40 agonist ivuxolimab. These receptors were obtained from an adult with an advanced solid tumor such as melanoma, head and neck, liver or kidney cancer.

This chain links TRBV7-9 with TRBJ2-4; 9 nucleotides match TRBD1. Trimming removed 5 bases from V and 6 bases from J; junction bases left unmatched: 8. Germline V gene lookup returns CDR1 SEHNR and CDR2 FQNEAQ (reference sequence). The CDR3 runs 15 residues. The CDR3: CASSPRTGEGNIQYF. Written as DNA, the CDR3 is TGTGCCAGCAGCCCCCGGACAGGGGAGGGAAACATTCAGTACTTC.

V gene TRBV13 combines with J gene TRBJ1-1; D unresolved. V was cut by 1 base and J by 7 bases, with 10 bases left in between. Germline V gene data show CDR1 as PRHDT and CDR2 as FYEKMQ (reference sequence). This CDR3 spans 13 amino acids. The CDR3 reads CASSLEDSDEAFF. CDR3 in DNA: TGTGCCAGCAGCTTAGAGGATAGCGATGAAGCTTTCTTT.

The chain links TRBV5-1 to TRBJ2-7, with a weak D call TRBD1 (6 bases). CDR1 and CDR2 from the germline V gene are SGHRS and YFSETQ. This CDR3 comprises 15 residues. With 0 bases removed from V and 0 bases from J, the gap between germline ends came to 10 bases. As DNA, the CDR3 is TGCGCCAGCAGCTTGGGGTCAGGGGCCTCCTACGAGCAGTACTTC. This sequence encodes CASSLGSGASYEQYF.

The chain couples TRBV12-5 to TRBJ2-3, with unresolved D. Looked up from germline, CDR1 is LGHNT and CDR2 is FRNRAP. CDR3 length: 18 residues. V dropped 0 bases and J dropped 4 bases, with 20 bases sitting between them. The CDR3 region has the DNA TGTGCTAGTGGTTTGGTACCGTTAGCCTACAATGTGTCAGATACGCAGTATTTT. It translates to CASGLVPLAYNVSDTQYF.

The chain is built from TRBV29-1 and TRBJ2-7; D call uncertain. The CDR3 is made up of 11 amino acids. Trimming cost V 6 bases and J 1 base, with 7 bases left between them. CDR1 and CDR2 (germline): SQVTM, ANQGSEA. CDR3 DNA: TGCAGCGTCGGTGTTTCCTACGAGCAGTACTTC. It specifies CSVGVSYEQYF.

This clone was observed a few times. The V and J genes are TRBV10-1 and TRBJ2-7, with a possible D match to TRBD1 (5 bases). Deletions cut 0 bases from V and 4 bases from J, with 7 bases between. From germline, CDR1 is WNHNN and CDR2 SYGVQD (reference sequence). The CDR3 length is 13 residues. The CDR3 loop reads CASSESKGYEQYF. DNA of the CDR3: TGCGCCAGCAGTGAGTCGAAGGGGTACGAGCAGTACTTC.

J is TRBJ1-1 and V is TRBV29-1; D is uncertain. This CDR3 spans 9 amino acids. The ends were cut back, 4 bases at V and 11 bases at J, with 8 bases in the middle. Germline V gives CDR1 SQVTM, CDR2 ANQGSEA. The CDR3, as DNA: TGCAGCGTTGTCGAAGGGGCTTTCTTT. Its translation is CSVVEGAFF.

The CDR3 region has the DNA TGTGCCAGCAGTAAGGGAGGCTATGGCTACACCTTC. Translation gives CASSKGGYGYTF. The chain has TRBV2 and TRBJ1-2; no clear D gene. The CDR3 is 12 amino acids. The V and J ends lost 5 bases and 4 bases respectively, with 8 bases between them. Per germline, CDR1 SNHLY and CDR2 FYNNEI.

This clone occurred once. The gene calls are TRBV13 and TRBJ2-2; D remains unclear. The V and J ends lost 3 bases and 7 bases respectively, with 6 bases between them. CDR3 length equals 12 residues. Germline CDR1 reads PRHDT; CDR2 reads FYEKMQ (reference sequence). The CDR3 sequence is CASSFRDGELFF. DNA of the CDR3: TGTGCCAGCAGCTTCCGTGACGGGGAGCTGTTTTTT.

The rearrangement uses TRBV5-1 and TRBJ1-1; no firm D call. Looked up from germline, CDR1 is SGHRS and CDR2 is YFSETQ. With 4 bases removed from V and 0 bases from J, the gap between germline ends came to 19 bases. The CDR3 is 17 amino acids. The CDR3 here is CASSVGPVGSMNTEAFF. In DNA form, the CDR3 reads TGCGCCAGCAGCGTCGGCCCCGTGGGCAGCATGAACACTGAAGCTTTCTTT.

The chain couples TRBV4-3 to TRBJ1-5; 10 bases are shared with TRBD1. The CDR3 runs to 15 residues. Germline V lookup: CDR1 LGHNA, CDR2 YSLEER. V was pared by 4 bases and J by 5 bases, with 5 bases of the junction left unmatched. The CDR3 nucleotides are TGCGCCAGCAGCCGGTTGACAGGGGGCGATCAGCCCCAGCATTTT. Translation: CASSRLTGGDQPQHF.

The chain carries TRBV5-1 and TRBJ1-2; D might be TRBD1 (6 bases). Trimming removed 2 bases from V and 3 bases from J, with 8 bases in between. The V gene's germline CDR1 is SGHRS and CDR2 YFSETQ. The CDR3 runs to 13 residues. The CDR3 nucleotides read TGCGCCAGCAGCTTCGGACAGTACTATGGCTACACCTTC. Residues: CASSFGQYYGYTF.

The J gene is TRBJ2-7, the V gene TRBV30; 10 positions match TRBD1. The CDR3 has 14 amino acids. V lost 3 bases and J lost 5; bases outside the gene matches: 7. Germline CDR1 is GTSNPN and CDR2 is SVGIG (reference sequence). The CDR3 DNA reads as TGTGCCTGGAGAATGGGACAGGGGTTCGACGAGCAGTACTTC. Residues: CAWRMGQGFDEQYF.

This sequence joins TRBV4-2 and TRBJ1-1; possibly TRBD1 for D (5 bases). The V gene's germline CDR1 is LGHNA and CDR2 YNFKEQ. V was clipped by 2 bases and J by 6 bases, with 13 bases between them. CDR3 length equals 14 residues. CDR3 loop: CASSQMGRASEAFF. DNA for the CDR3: TGTGCCAGCAGCCAAATGGGCAGGGCATCTGAAGCTTTCTTT.

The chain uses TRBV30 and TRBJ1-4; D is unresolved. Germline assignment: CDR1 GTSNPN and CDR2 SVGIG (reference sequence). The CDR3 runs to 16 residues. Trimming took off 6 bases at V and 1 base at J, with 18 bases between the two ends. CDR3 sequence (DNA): TGTGCCTGTTTCCCTTCCGAATCTATAACTAATGAAAAACTGTTTTTT. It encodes CACFPSESITNEKLFF. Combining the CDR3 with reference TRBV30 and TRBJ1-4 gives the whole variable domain SQTIHQWPATLVQPVGSPLSLECTVEGTSNPNLYWYRQAAGRGLQLLFYSVGIGQISSEVPQNLSASRPQDRQFILSSKKLLLSDSGFYLCACFPSESITNEKLFFGSGTQLSVL.

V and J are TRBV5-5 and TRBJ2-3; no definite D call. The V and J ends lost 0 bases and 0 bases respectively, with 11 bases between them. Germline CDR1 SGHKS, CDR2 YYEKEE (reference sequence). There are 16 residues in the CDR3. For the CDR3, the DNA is TGTGCCAGCAGCTTGGGTCTGGGCACGAGCACAGATACGCAGTATTTT. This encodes CASSLGLGTSTDTQYF.

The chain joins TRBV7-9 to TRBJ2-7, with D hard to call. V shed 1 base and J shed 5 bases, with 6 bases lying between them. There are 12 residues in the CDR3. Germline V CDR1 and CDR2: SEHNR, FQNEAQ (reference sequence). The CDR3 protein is CASSLERNEQYF. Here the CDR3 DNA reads TGTGCCAGCAGCTTAGAAAGGAACGAGCAGTACTTC.

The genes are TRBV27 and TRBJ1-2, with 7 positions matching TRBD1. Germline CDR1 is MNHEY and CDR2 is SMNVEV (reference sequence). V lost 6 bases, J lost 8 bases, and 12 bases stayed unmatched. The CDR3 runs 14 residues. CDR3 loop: CASSQTTGAGGYTF. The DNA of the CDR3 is TGTGCCAGCAGCCAAACTACAGGGGCAGGCGGCTACACCTTC.

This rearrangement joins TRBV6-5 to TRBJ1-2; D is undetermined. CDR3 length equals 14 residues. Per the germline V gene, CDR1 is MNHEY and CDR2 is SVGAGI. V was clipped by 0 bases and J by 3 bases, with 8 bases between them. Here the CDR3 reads CASSYSDGYYGYTF. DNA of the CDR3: TGTGCCAGCAGTTACTCTGACGGGTACTATGGCTACACCTTC.

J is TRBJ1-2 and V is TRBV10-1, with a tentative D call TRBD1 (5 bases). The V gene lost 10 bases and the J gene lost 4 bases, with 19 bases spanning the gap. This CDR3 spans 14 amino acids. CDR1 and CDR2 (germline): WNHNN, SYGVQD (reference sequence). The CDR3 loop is CAKKDGRDPYGYTF. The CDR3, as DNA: TGCGCCAAGAAAGACGGCCGGGACCCCTATGGCTACACCTTC.

CDR3: CASSPGTDTGELFF. The CDR3 DNA reads TGTGCCAGCAGCCCCGGGACAGACACCGGGGAGCTGTTTTTT. The chain joins TRBV4-2 to TRBJ2-2, with 7 bases aligning to TRBD1. This CDR3 region has 14 residues. The ends lost 4 bases at V and 3 bases at J; junction bases unmatched: 2. Per germline, CDR1 LGHNA and CDR2 YNFKEQ.

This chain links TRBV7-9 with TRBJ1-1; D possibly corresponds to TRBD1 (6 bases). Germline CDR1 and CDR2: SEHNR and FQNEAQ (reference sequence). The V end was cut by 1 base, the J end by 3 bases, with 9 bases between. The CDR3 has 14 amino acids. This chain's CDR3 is CASSLVRGDTEAFF. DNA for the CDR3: TGTGCCAGCAGCTTAGTTAGGGGGGACACTGAAGCTTTCTTT.

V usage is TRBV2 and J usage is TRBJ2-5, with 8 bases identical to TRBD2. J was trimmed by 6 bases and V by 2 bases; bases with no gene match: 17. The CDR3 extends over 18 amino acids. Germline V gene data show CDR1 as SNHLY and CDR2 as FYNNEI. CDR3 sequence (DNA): TGTGCCAGCAGTGAATCACTGTCGATTCGGGGGGGGGCCAAGACCCAGTACTTC. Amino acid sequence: CASSESLSIRGGAKTQYF.

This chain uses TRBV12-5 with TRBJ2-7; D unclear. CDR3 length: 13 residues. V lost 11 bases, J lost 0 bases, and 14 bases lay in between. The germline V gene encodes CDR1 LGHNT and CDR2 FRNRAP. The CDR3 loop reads CALSTESSYEQYF. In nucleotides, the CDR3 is TGTGCTCTGTCCACGGAAAGCTCCTACGAGCAGTACTTC.

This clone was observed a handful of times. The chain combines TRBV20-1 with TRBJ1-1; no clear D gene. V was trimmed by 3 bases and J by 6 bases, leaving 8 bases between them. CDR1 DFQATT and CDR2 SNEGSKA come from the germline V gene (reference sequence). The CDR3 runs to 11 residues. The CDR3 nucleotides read TGCAGTGCTAGGGCGGGTCCTGAAGCTTTCTTT. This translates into CSARAGPEAFF.

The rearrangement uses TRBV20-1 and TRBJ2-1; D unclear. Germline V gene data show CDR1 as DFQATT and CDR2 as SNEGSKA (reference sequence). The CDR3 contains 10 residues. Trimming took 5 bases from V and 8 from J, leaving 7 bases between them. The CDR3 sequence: CSAGKYEQFF. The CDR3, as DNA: TGCAGTGCTGGGAAATATGAGCAGTTCTTC.

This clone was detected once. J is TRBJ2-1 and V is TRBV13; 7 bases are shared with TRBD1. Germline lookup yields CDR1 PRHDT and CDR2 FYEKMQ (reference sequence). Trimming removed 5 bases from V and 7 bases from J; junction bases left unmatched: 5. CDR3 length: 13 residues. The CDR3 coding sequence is TGTGCCAGCAGCCCCTCAGGGGGAAATGAGCAGTTCTTC. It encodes CASSPSGGNEQFF. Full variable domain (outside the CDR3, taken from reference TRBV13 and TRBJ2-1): AAGVIQSPRHLIKEKRETATLKCYPIPRHDTVYWYQQGPGQDPQFLISFYEKMQSDKGSIPDRFSAQQFSDYHSELNMSSLELGDSALYFCASSPSGGNEQFFGPGTRLTVL.

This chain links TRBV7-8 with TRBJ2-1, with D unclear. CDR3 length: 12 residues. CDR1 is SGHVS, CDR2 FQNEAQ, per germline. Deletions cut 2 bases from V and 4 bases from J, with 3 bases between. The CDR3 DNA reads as TGTGCCAGCAGCTTATGGTACAATGAGCAGTTCTTC. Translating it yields CASSLWYNEQFF.

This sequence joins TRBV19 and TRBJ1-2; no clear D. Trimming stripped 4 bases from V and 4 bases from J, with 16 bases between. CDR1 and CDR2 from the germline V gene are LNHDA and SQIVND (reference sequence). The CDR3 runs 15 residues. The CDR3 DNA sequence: TGTGCCAGTAGTAGTAGCGCGGAGAGGCTCTATGGCTACACCTTC. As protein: CASSSSAERLYGYTF.

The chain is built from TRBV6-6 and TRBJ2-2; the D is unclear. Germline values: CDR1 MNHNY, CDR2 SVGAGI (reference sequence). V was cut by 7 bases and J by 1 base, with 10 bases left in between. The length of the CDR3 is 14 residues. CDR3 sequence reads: CASMPVENTGELFF. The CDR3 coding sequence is TGTGCCAGCATGCCCGTGGAGAACACCGGGGAGCTGTTTTTT.